The clone carrying this T cell receptor (beta chain) has just a few counts. The antigen is unknown. Patients showing uncontrolled infection, other autoimmune disease, pregnancy or lactation were ineligible. On the basis of clinical symptoms, serum thyroxine and TRAb, thyroid ultrasound and orbital computed tomography, diagnoses were made. There are 18 residues in the CDR3. The germline V gene has CDR1 MNHNY and CDR2 SVGAGI (reference sequence). After removal of 0 bases from V and 7 bases from J, the junction contained 6 bases not matched to a gene. The data originate from a study of T cells in Graves' hyperthyroidism and ophthalmopathy. TCR beta CDR3 regions were amplified from RNA transcripts. First-round RT-PCR of the TCR CDR3 relied on the HTBI primer set. One entry per CDR3 protein, called by TCRdb with MiXCR from the multiplex PCR reads. The data hold fewer than 400,000 distinct CDR3 sequences, with around 25% observed a single time.

Regarding the study as a whole: Blood also held most thyroid clonotypes expanded beyond 0.001.

This receptor was identified in a man over 45 with Graves' hyperthyroidism. The chain employs TRBV6-6 and TRBJ2-2, with 15 bases lining up with TRBD2. Source material: blood. CDR3 region: CASSYSPGLAGGHGELFF. Here the CDR3 DNA reads TGTGCCAGCAGTTACTCCCCTGGACTAGCGGGAGGGCACGGGGAGCTGTTTTTT.